These T cell receptor beta chains were read from a single sample in a study of cytomegalovirus exposure and HLA in healthy donors. Using immunoSEQ multiplex PCR, the repertoire was profiled, and TCRdb retains in-frame clones only, with some absent. The sample includes approximately 110,000 clones, around 78% seen only once; the top ten take 3.6%. Sample: PBMCs. These receptors were collected from a man aged 40-50 years in good health and CMV-seronegative. CDR3s include the opening cysteine and the closing phenylalanine or tryptophan. Each record gives: J gene, D gene, clone size, V gene, CDR3 DNA, CDR3 protein. The D gene is left open where the match is weak. The size entry is marked missing in some rows and otherwise reads once, few, many or a size class.

>TRBJ2-1|.|.|TRBV18
TGTGCCAGCTCACTTTCTCAGTACAATGAGCAGTTCTTC
CASSLSQYNEQFF
>TRBJ1-3|.|.|TRBV19
TGTGCCAGTAGTCGGGTTGGATCTGGAAACACCATATATTTT
CASSRVGSGNTIYF
>TRBJ2-7|TRBD2|once|TRBV7-2
TGTGCCAGCAGCTTCAAAGCGGGGACCTACGAGCAGTACTTC
CASSFKAGTYEQYF
>TRBJ2-7|.|.|TRBV29-1
TGCAGCGTTGAGTACGATATGAGAGACGAGCAGTACTTC
CSVEYDMRDEQYF
>TRBJ1-6|TRBD1|.|TRBV29-1
TGCAGCGTTAGGGACAGGGGAAATTCACCCCTCCACTTT
CSVRDRGNSPLHF
>TRBJ2-7|TRBD1|.|TRBV4-3
TGCGCCAGCAGCCACGTCGGGACAGGTGGGTTCTACGAGCAGTACTTC
CASSHVGTGGFYEQYF
>TRBJ1-1|.|.|TRBV5-1
TGCGCCAGCATAGGCGGGGGCGGAGAGAGCACTGAAGCTTTCTTT
CASIGGGGESTEAFF
>TRBJ2-7|TRBD1|few|TRBV7-2
TGTGCCAGCAGCTTAGGCAGGGGGCTGGGGTACGAGCAGTACTTC
CASSLGRGLGYEQYF
>TRBJ1-1|.|.|TRBV28
TGTGCCAGCAGGGTAAACATGAACACTGAAGCTTTCTTT
CASRVNMNTEAFF
>TRBJ1-2|.|.|TRBV7-8
TGTGCCAGCAGCTCCTACGTATATGGCTACACCTTC
CASSSYVYGYTF
>TRBJ2-7|TRBD2|.|TRBV6-6
TGTGCCAGCAGTTCCGGGAGGGCCCACTACGAGCAGTACTTC
CASSSGRAHYEQYF
>TRBJ2-2|.|once|TRBV9
TGTGCCAGCAGCGTAGCATACGGGGTCGGGGAGCTGTTTTTT
CASSVAYGVGELFF
>TRBJ1-4|.|few|TRBV19
TGTGCCAGTAGCCTCTACAGTGCAACTAATGAAAAACTGTTTTTT
CASSLYSATNEKLFF
>TRBJ2-5|.|.|TRBV7-7
TGTGCTAGCAGCTTCCGGCGGGAAGAGACCCAGTACTTC
CASSFRREETQYF
>TRBJ2-1|TRBD1|few|TRBV9
TGTGCCAGCAGCCCCTTGGGGGACAGTAACAATGAGCAGTTCTTC
CASSPLGDSNNEQFF
>TRBJ2-7|TRBD1|.|TRBV7-8
TGTGCCAGCAGCTCCGGGACAGGGGGCCAGAACGAGCAGTACTTC
CASSSGTGGQNEQYF
>TRBJ2-7|TRBD1|.|TRBV19
TGTGCCAGTAGTAACAGACAGGGATTAAACGAGCAGTACTTC
CASSNRQGLNEQYF
>TRBJ2-1|.|.|TRBV4-1
TGCGCCAGCAGCCAAGGGCTCAATGAGCAGTTCTTC
CASSQGLNEQFF
>TRBJ2-3|.|.|TRBV6-4
TGTGCCAGCAGTGACTCGATAGGAGGTTTAGATACGCAGTATTTT
CASSDSIGGLDTQYF
>TRBJ1-1|.|.|TRBV28
TGTGCCACCTCGACACAGAACACTGAAGCTTTCTTT
CATSTQNTEAFF
>TRBJ1-2|TRBD1|.|TRBV5-4
TGTGCCAGCAGCTTGGGGGGACAGGGGAGAGATGGCTACACCTTC
CASSLGGQGRDGYTF
>TRBJ1-3|.|.|TRBV7-3
TGTGCCAGCAGCGTTACATCCCAGGGAAAGGGAAACACCATATATTTT
CASSVTSQGKGNTIYF
>TRBJ2-5|.|.|TRBV25-1
TGTGCCAGCAGTGAACAGAAGTACCAAGAGACCCAGTACTTC
CASSEQKYQETQYF
>TRBJ2-3|TRBD2|.|TRBV4-3
TGCGCCAGCAGCCTCCGCCCGGGACTAGTGACAGATACGCAGTATTTT
CASSLRPGLVTDTQYF
>TRBJ2-7|.|.|TRBV11-1
TGTGCCAGCAGCCCCGACAGCTACGAGCAGTACTTC
CASSPDSYEQYF
>TRBJ2-3|TRBD2|.|TRBV11-2
TGTGCCAGCAGGTCGGGGGGGGATACGCAGTATTTT
CASRSGGDTQYF
>TRBJ1-4|.|.|TRBV28
TGTGCCAGCAGGGAGGGTTTCCGTGCTGGGACTAATGAAAAACTGTTTTTT
CASREGFRAGTNEKLFF
>TRBJ2-5|TRBD2|.|TRBV30
TGTGCCTGGAGTGGGGCTAGCGGGGGGCAATCTCAAGAGACCCAGTACTTC
CAWSGASGGQSQETQYF
>TRBJ1-1|.|once|TRBV7-3
TGTGCCAGCAGCCAACAGGGTGGGGTTACTGAAGCTTTCTTT
CASSQQGGVTEAFF
>TRBJ1-4|.|.|TRBV6-1
TGTGCCAGCAGTCCCCTAAGGGGTGCTAATGAAAAACTGTTTTTT
CASSPLRGANEKLFF
>TRBJ1-5|.|.|TRBV13
TGTGCCAGCAGCTTAGCGGGGAATCAGCCCCAGCATTTT
CASSLAGNQPQHF
>TRBJ2-4|.|.|TRBV7-9
TGTGCCAGCAGCTTTGCGGGATCTGCGGACATTCAGTACTTC
CASSFAGSADIQYF
>TRBJ2-2|TRBD1|.|TRBV5-1
TGCGCCAGCAGCTTGGCGGTTGTAGGGACAGGGCTAACCGGGGAGCTGTTTTTT
CASSLAVVGTGLTGELFF
>TRBJ2-7|.|few|TRBV28
TGTGCCAGCAGCCCACCCGGGGGCAGGGGGGACGAGCAGTACTTC
CASSPPGGRGDEQYF
>TRBJ2-5|TRBD2|.|TRBV7-3
TGTGCCAGCAGCTTAACGGGGGGGAGGGAGACCCAGTACTTC
CASSLTGGRETQYF
>TRBJ2-6|TRBD1|few|TRBV5-1
TGCGCCAGCAGCTTGTTCGGGACAGGGCGTTTCGGGTCTGGGGCCAACGTCCTGACTTTC
CASSLFGTGRFGSGANVLTF
>TRBJ1-6|.|.|TRBV5-6
TGTGCCAGCAGCCGGGACATTAATTCACCCCTCCACTTT
CASSRDINSPLHF
>TRBJ1-2|TRBD1|.|TRBV7-2
TGTGCCAGCAGCCCTACACTCGGGACAGGGGTCGGCTACACCTTC
CASSPTLGTGVGYTF
>TRBJ1-5|.|.|TRBV6-6
TGTGCCAGCAGCCCGACAGGTCTAATTCAGCATTTT
CASSPTGLIQHF
>TRBJ1-5|.|.|TRBV29-1
TGCAGCGTTTGGGCCACCGATCAGCCCCAGCATTTT
CSVWATDQPQHF
>TRBJ2-7|TRBD1|.|TRBV9
TGTGCCAGCAGCCAAGGCACAGGGGCGACACCTCTCGAGCAGTACTTC
CASSQGTGATPLEQYF
>TRBJ2-7|TRBD1|.|TRBV6-6
TGTGCCAGCAGTACCTCCCGACAGGGGGGGACCTACGAGCAGTACTTC
CASSTSRQGGTYEQYF
>TRBJ1-6|TRBD1|once|TRBV27
TGTGCCAGCAAACCCACAGGGGCCCATAATTCACCCCTCCACTTT
CASKPTGAHNSPLHF
>TRBJ1-5|.|few|TRBV7-9
TGTGCCAGCAGCCCCCGGGGGGGGCCGATCAATCAGCCCCAGCATTTT
CASSPRGGPINQPQHF
>TRBJ1-1|.|.|TRBV2
TGTGCCCAACGGGGGGCGACGTGGACTGAAGCTTTCTTT
CAQRGATWTEAFF
>TRBJ2-7|TRBD1|.|TRBV5-1
TGCGCCAGCAGCGTTTCCCCCGGGACAGCCTACGAGCAGTACTTC
CASSVSPGTAYEQYF
>TRBJ2-3|.|.|TRBV7-3
TGTGCCAGCAGCACACAGGGGGGGCTCTCAGATACGCAGTATTTT
CASSTQGGLSDTQYF
>TRBJ2-6|TRBD1|.|TRBV19
TGTGCCAGTCGGGACAGACCCTACTCTGGGGCCAACGTCCTGACTTTC
CASRDRPYSGANVLTF